The text below deals with one T cell receptor beta chain. The antigen remains undetermined. This CDR3 region has 15 residues. The V gene's germline CDR1 is SGHTA and CDR2 FQGNSA. The V end was cut by 5 bases, the J end by 2 bases, with 14 bases between. Pooled in the analysis were second doses at about 4 or about 12 weeks. Using immunoSEQ multiplex PCR, the repertoire was profiled, and TCRdb retains in-frame clones only, with some absent. The sample has fewer than 110,000 clones; about 93% are singletons. This record belongs to a study of T cell responses to AZD1222 COVID-19 vaccine. Study-level results: Increases in Spike-specific TCR breadth and depth were seen after two AZD1222 doses. Mostly white British, mostly female donors; authors suggested clonal diversity may be underestimated. With dominance at 160-218 and 743-854, vaccine-associated CD4 TCRs spanned spike.

J is TRBJ2-3 and V is TRBV7-2; D possibly corresponds to TRBD2 (6 bases). The source is an adult who received the AZD1222 COVID-19 vaccine. The sample in question was peripheral blood, obtained 28 days after the second AZD1222 dose. The CDR3 sequence: CASSTDYFTTDTQYF. The CDR3 DNA reads TGTGCCAGCAGCACGGACTACTTTACCACAGATACGCAGTATTTT.